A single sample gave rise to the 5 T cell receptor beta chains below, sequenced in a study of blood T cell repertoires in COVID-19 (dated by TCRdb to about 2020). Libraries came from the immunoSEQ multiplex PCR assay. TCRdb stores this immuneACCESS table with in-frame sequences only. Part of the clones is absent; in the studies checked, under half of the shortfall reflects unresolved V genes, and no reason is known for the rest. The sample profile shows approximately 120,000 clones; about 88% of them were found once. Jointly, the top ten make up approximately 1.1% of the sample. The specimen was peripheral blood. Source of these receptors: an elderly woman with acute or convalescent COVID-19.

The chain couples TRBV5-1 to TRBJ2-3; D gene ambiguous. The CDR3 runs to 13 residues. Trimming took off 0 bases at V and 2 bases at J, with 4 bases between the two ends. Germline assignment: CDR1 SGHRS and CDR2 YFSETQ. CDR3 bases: TGCGCCAGCAGCTTGGGGCCCACAGATACGCAGTATTTT. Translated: CASSLGPTDTQYF.

This CDR3 reads CASSPNRGPGGELFF. CDR3 sequence (DNA): TGTGCCAGCAGTCCCAACAGGGGGCCGGGCGGGGAGCTGTTTTTT. The V gene is TRBV28, the J gene TRBJ2-2; 9 bases fit TRBD1. This CDR3 has 15 residues. V shed 5 bases and J 7 bases; nucleotides not matched to a gene: 8. Germline V gene lookup returns CDR1 MDHEN and CDR2 SYDVKM.

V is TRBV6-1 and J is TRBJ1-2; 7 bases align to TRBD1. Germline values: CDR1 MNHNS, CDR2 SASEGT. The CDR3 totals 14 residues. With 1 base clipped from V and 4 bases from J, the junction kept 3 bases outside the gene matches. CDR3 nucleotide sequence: TGTGCCAGCAGTGAAGGCCCAGGGGGCTATGGCTACACCTTC. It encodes CASSEGPGGYGYTF.

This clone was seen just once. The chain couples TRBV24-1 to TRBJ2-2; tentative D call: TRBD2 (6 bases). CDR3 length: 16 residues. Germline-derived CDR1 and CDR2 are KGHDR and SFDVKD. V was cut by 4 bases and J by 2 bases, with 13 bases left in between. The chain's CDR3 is CATSDPGTFNTGELFF. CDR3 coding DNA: TGTGCCACCAGTGACCCGGGGACTTTCAACACCGGGGAGCTGTTTTTT.

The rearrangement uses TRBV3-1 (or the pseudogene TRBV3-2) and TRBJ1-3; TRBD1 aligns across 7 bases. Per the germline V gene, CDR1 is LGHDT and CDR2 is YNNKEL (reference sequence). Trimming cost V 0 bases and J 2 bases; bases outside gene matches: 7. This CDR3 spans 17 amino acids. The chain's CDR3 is CASSQDLGGGTGNTIYF. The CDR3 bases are TGTGCCAGCAGCCAAGACTTAGGAGGGGGCACTGGAAACACCATATATTTT.